This T cell receptor (beta chain) comes out of a study of early T cells in non-severe SARS-CoV-2 infection. Using its own MiXCR run on the 5' RACE reads, TCRdb lists one record per CDR3 protein. The profile shows 80,000 or so distinct CDR3 sequences, over 13% of them singletons. Trimming stripped 6 bases from V and 1 base from J, with 16 bases between. Germline V CDR1 and CDR2: DFQATT, SNEGSKA (reference sequence). This CDR3 is 15 amino acids long. This clonotype was found many times. The genes are TRBV20-1 and TRBJ1-3; the D is unclear. The clonotype comes from an adult who was a healthcare worker with PCR-confirmed SARS-CoV-2 infection or an uninfected control (not recorded which). The sequencing input was whole blood. In DNA, the CDR3 is TGCAGTGCGGGAGGCGGTCCCCTATCTGGAAACACCATATATTTT. This encodes CSAGGGPLSGNTIYF.